This note documents a single T cell receptor (beta chain) sequence. This sample was included in a study of cytomegalovirus exposure and HLA in healthy donors. Turning to the study itself: As released early, the data held roughly 85 million unique TCRs from HLA-typed donors.

Germline CDR1 SNHLY, CDR2 FYNNEI. This CDR3 has 15 amino acids. V was shortened by 6 bases and J by 1 base, with 10 bases between the two germline ends. The PCR contained 60 Vbeta and 13 Jbeta primers. Libraries were prepared by immunoSEQ multiplex PCR; TCRdb keeps only in-frame clonotypes and omits some of them. The sample lists under 200,000 clones, 70% to 90% seen once, with approximately 0.31% in the top ten. This chain joins TRBV2 and TRBJ2-6; unclear D gene. The source material was PBMCs. The sequence derives from a woman in her twenties or thirties in good health and CMV-seronegative. This chain's CDR3 is CASSAAESGANVLTF. Written as DNA, the CDR3 is TGTGCCAGCAGCGCCGCCGAGTCTGGGGCCAACGTCCTGACTTTC.